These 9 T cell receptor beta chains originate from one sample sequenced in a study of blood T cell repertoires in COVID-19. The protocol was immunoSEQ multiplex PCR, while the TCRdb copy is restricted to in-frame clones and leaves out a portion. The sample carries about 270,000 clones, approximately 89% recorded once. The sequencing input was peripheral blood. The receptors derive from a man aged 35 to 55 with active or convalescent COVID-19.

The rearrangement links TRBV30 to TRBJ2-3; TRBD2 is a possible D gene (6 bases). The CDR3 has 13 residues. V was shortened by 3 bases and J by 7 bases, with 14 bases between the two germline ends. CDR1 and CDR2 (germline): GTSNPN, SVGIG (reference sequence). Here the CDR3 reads CAWRRSGPNTQYF. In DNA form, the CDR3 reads TGTGCCTGGAGACGTAGCGGACCAAATACGCAGTATTTT.

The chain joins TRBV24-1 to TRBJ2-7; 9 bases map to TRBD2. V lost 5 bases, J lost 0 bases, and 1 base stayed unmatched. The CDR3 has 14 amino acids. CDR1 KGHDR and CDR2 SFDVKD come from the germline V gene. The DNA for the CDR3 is TGTGCCACCAGTGTTAGCGGGAGCTCCTACGAGCAGTACTTC. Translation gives CATSVSGSSYEQYF.

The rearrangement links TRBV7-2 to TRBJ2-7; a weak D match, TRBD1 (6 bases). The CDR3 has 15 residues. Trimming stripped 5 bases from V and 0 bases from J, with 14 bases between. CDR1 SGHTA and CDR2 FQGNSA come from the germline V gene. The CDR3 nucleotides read TGTGCCAGCAGCGAGGCCGGGACACCCTCCTACGAGCAGTACTTC. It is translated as CASSEAGTPSYEQYF.

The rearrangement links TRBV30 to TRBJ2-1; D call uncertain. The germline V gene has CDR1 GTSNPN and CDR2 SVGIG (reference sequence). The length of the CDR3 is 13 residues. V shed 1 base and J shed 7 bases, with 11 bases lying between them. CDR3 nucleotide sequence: TGTGCCTGGAGTGGTGGCCTGCCTAATGAGCAGTTCTTC. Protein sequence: CAWSGGLPNEQFF. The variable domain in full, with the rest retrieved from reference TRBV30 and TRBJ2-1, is SQTIHQWPATLVQPVGSPLSLECTVEGTSNPNLYWYRQAAGRGLQLLFYSVGIGQISSEVPQNLSASRPQDRQFILSSKKLLLSDSGFYLCAWSGGLPNEQFFGPGTRLTVL.

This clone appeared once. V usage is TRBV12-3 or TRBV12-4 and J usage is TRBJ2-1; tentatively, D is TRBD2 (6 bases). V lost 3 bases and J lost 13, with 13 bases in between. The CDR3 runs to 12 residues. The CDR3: CASSFGGRNQFF. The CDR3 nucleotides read TGTGCCAGCAGTTTCGGAGGGAGGAATCAGTTCTTC.

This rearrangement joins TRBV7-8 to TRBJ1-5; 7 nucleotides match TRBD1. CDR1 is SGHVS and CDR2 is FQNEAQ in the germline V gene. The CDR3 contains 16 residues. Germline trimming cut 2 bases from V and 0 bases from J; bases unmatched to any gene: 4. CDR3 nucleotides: TGTGCCAGCAGCTTAATGGACAGGAATAGCAATCAGCCCCAGCATTTT. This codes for CASSLMDRNSNQPQHF.

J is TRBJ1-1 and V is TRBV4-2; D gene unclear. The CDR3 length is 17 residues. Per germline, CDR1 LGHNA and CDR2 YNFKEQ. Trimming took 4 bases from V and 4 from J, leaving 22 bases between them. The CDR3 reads CASSPILPLLVSTEAFF. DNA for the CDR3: TGTGCCAGCAGCCCAATCTTACCGCTGCTCGTGAGCACTGAAGCTTTCTTT.

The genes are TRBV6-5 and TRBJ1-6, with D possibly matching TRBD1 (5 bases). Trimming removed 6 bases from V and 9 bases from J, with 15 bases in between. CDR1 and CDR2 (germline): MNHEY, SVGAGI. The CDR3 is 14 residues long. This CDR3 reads CASSPAGGSSPLHF. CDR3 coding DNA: TGTGCCAGCAGCCCCGCGGGGGGGAGTTCACCCCTCCACTTT.

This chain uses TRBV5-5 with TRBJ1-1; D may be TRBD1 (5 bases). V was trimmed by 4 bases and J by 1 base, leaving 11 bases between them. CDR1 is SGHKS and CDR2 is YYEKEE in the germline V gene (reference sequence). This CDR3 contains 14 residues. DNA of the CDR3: TGTGCCAGCAGCGTAGGACACTCGAACACTGAAGCTTTCTTT. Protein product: CASSVGHSNTEAFF.